This section outlines one T cell receptor (beta chain) sequence together with its context. The sample is drawn from a study of shared clonotypes between healthy human individuals. There are 14 residues in the CDR3. V lost 3 bases and J 7 bases, leaving 10 bases between the germline ends. The germline V gene encodes CDR1 MNHNS and CDR2 SASEGT. For every subset, genomic DNA was evenly distributed across several immunoSEQ plates. Clones were read by immunoSEQ multiplex PCR, and TCRdb kept only the in-frame ones, dropping some. The sample holds roughly 1,100,000 clones, about 75% seen once. The sample comprised memory CD4+ T cells sorted from blood. Regarding subset: CD45RA-negative fraction. This sequence originates from a man aged 18 to 30 in good health. This chain joins TRBV6-1 and TRBJ1-6; D possibly corresponds to TRBD1 (5 bases). This CDR3 is CASSDLQANSPLHF. DNA of the CDR3: TGTGCCAGCAGTGATCTACAGGCGAATTCACCCCTCCACTTT.